This T cell receptor beta chain was identified in a study of blood T cell repertoires in COVID-19. The CDR3 consists of 15 residues. Germline assignment: CDR1 LNHDA and CDR2 SQIVND (reference sequence). The V end lost 7 bases, the J end lost 1 base, and 11 bases lay between the germline ends. Profiling relied on immunoSEQ multiplex PCR, and the TCRdb table lists in-frame clones only, not all of them. Of under 200,000 clones in the sample, 84% were seen once. Sequencing used PBMCs or T cells enriched from blood (not recorded which). The clonotype originates from a woman in her 30s who had been exposed to COVID-19. This chain connects TRBV19 to TRBJ1-6, with D uncertain. The CDR3 is CASKEPGSYNSPLHF. CDR3 nucleotides: TGTGCCAGTAAGGAGCCGGGGTCCTATAATTCACCCCTCCACTTT.